The next 28 T cell receptor beta chains were all read from a single sample in a study of T cell repertoires in cytomegalovirus infection. TCRdb fed the reads into MiXCR, producing one record per CDR3 protein. The sample lists 150,000 to 200,000 distinct CDR3 sequences, about 15% seen once, with 20% to 30% in the top ten. Specimen: PBMCs. The receptors shown here come from a human donor in good health (CMV status not recorded). Some clones in this sample may be carry-over from other donors' samples.

This clonotype was detected only a few times. This chain links TRBV5-1 with TRBJ2-1, with 14 bases matching TRBD2. Germline V lookup: CDR1 SGHRS, CDR2 YFSETQ. Germline trimming cut 5 bases from V and 7 bases from J; bases unmatched to any gene: 8. This CDR3 spans 16 amino acids. CDR3 amino acids: CASSFLGTSGGNEQFF. CDR3 nucleotides: TGCGCCAGCAGTTTTCTCGGGACTAGCGGGGGTAATGAGCAGTTCTTC.

This clonotype was detected only a few times. This rearrangement joins TRBV29-1 to TRBJ1-2; 9 positions match TRBD1. Germline V CDR1 and CDR2: SQVTM, ANQGSEA. The V and J ends lost 6 bases and 7 bases, in that order; junction bases with no gene match: 9. The CDR3 sequence is 13 residues long. In DNA form, the CDR3 reads TGCAGCGTCCGGGACAGGGCCCCAATTGGCTACACCTTC. This sequence encodes CSVRDRAPIGYTF.

The sample holds a few counts of this clonotype. The chain links TRBV9 to TRBJ1-1; D remains unclear. The CDR3 is made up of 10 amino acids. The germline V gene encodes CDR1 SGDLS and CDR2 YYNGEE. With 4 bases removed from V and 10 bases from J, the gap between germline ends came to 8 bases. CDR3 amino acids: CASSREGAFF. Written as DNA, the CDR3 is TGTGCCAGCAGCAGGGAGGGAGCTTTCTTT. The full variable domain, completed using reference TRBV9 and TRBJ1-1, is DSGVTQTPKHLITATGQRVTLRCSPRSGDLSVYWYQQSLDQGLQFLIQYYNGEERAKGNILERFSAQQFPDLHSELNLSSLELGDSALYFCASSREGAFFGQGTRLTVV.

The CDR3 region is CASSLERKLFF. CDR3 nucleotides: TGTGCCAGCAGCTTAGAGAGAAAACTGTTTTTT. The chain has TRBV7-2 and TRBJ1-4, with D unresolved. The CDR3 extends over 11 amino acids. V lost 1 base and J 10 bases, leaving 4 bases between the germline ends. The germline CDR1 and CDR2 sequences are SGHTA and FQGNSA.

This clonotype was counted many times. The J gene is TRBJ2-1, the V gene TRBV12-3 or TRBV12-4; TRBD2 might be the D (6 bases). CDR3 length: 12 residues. Trimming stripped 6 bases from V and 7 bases from J, with 10 bases between. The CDR3 loop reads CASSPEGNEQFF. Here the CDR3 DNA reads TGTGCCAGCAGCCCGGAGGGGAATGAGCAGTTCTTC.

This clonotype was counted ten times or more. The V gene is TRBV28, the J gene TRBJ1-5, with D unresolved. Germline CDR1 reads MDHEN; CDR2 reads SYDVKM. The V end lost 6 bases, the J end lost 9 bases, and 12 bases lay between the germline ends. The CDR3 sequence is 12 residues long. Here the CDR3 reads CASRSGVWPQHF. CDR3 bases: TGTGCCAGCAGATCGGGTGTTTGGCCCCAGCATTTT.

The table lists this clonotype with a few counts. Given a much more abundant clone one base away, this may be a read error. V and J are TRBV7-8 and TRBJ1-1; D is ambiguous. The CDR3 covers 12 residues. Germline V gene lookup returns CDR1 SGHVS and CDR2 FQNEAQ. DNA for the CDR3: TGTGCCAGCAGCCATTCCCGGACTGAAGCTTTATTT. Translation: CASSHSRTEALF.

This chain links TRBV28 with TRBJ1-2; 7 nucleotides agree with TRBD1. The CDR3 is made up of 16 amino acids. V shed 5 bases and J 1 base; nucleotides not matched to a gene: 10. CDR1 is MDHEN and CDR2 is SYDVKM in the germline V gene. The CDR3 DNA follows: TGTGCCAGCAGTCCTCCACCGGGACAGCTTAACTATGGCTACACCTTC. Amino acids: CASSPPPGQLNYGYTF.

This chain uses TRBV10-3 with TRBJ1-1; D is ambiguous. The germline gives CDR1 ENHRY, CDR2 SYGVKD. The V end lost 4 bases, the J end lost 0 bases, and 9 bases lay between the germline ends. The CDR3 runs to 14 residues. The CDR3 here is CAISVGEMNTEAFF. The CDR3 DNA is TGTGCCATCAGTGTAGGAGAGATGAACACTGAAGCTTTCTTT.

This clonotype occurred many times. The V gene is TRBV27, the J gene TRBJ2-2; D is possibly TRBD1 (6 bases). The CDR3 consists of 17 residues. Trimming took off 6 bases at V and 0 bases at J, with 17 bases between the two ends. The germline CDR1 and CDR2 sequences are MNHEY and SMNVEV (reference sequence). The CDR3 is CASRKRKDRTNTGELFF. The CDR3 region has the DNA TGTGCCAGCAGGAAGCGCAAGGACAGAACGAACACCGGGGAGCTGTTTTTT.

This clonotype was detected only a few times. The CDR3 DNA reads as TGTGCCAGTGCCTGGGACAAAAGCAATCAGCCCCAGCATTTT. As protein: CASAWDKSNQPQHF. The chain combines TRBV19 with TRBJ1-5; possible D gene TRBD1, 6 bases. This CDR3 has 14 residues. Trimming stripped 8 bases from V and 1 base from J, with 12 bases between. Germline CDR1 is LNHDA and CDR2 is SQIVND (reference sequence). The whole variable domain, remainder taken from reference TRBV19 and TRBJ1-5, is DGGITQSPKYLFRKEGQNVTLSCEQNLNHDAMYWYRQDPGQGLRLIYYSQIVNDFQKGDIAEGYSVSREKKESFPLTVTSAQKNPTAFYLCASAWDKSNQPQHFGDGTRLSIL.

V and J are TRBV9 and TRBJ2-1; 9 bases are shared with TRBD1. The CDR3 loop spans 16 amino acids. The J segment lost 2 bases and the V segment lost 1 base, leaving 4 bases of the junction unmatched. Germline V lookup: CDR1 SGDLS, CDR2 YYNGEE. CDR3 nucleotides: TGTGCCAGCAGCGTAACCACAGGGGGCGCCTACAATGAGCAGTTCTTC. Its protein product is CASSVTTGGAYNEQFF. Combining the CDR3 with reference TRBV9 and TRBJ2-1 gives the whole variable domain DSGVTQTPKHLITATGQRVTLRCSPRSGDLSVYWYQQSLDQGLQFLIQYYNGEERAKGNILERFSAQQFPDLHSELNLSSLELGDSALYFCASSVTTGGAYNEQFFGPGTRLTVL.

The gene calls are TRBV20-1 and TRBJ2-5; D unclear. CDR3 length: 14 amino acids. Trimming cost V 1 base and J 2 bases, with 11 bases left between them. Germline-derived CDR1 and CDR2 are DFQATT and SNEGSKA (reference sequence). The CDR3 nucleotides read TGCAGTGCTAGAGCCCGAAGGTGGCAAGAGACCCAGTACTTC. Translated, it gives CSARARRWQETQYF.

V and J are TRBV19 and TRBJ2-1; no clear D gene. Germline assignment: CDR1 LNHDA and CDR2 SQIVND (reference sequence). V shed 1 base and J shed 13 bases, with 8 bases lying between them. CDR3 length: 11 amino acids. The CDR3 sequence is CASSIAGRQFF. For the CDR3, the DNA is TGTGCCAGTAGTATAGCCGGGCGCCAGTTCTTC.

V is TRBV7-6 and J is TRBJ2-1; D is unclear. Germline CDR1 and CDR2: SGHVS and FNYEAQ. This CDR3 has 12 amino acids. Between the trimmed V and J ends, which lost 5 bases and 8 bases, there was a span of 10 bases. The CDR3 protein is CASSTTGHEQFF. CDR3 nucleotides: TGTGCCAGCAGCACAACCGGCCATGAGCAGTTCTTC.

This clonotype appeared many times. This sequence joins TRBV7-9 and TRBJ2-7; 9 bases line up with TRBD2. V shed 5 bases, J shed 4 bases, and the junction held 12 bases outside the gene matches. The length of the CDR3 is 16 residues. Germline CDR1 SEHNR, CDR2 FQNEAQ (reference sequence). DNA for the CDR3: TGTGCCAGCAGCAACCGTACCGGGACTAGCTTGTACGAGCAGTACTTC. Translating gives CASSNRTGTSLYEQYF.

The sample holds many counts of this clonotype. V is TRBV7-7 and J is TRBJ2-1; 12 bases are shared with TRBD2. With V trimmed by 5 bases and J by 7 bases, 6 bases remained unmatched. The CDR3 has 15 residues. Germline V gives CDR1 SSHAT, CDR2 FNYEAQ (reference sequence). CDR3 bases: TGTGCCAGCAGCGCCCTAGCGGGGGGGCGTAATGAGCAGTTCTTC. Translated, it gives CASSALAGGRNEQFF.

The chain combines TRBV4-2 with TRBJ1-1; D perhaps matches TRBD1 (5 bases). V lost 1 base and J lost 3, with 9 bases in between. Germline CDR1 reads LGHNA; CDR2 reads YNFKEQ. CDR3 length: 14 residues. CDR3: CASSQGDRYTEAFF. The CDR3 DNA reads TGTGCCAGCAGCCAAGGTGACAGATACACTGAAGCTTTCTTT.

Only a few counts were recorded for this clonotype. V and J are TRBV28 and TRBJ2-1, with TRBD2 matching over 11 bases. Germline CDR1 MDHEN, CDR2 SYDVKM. V lost 6 bases to trimming and J lost 12 bases; unmatched junction nucleotides: 22. This CDR3 region has 18 residues. The CDR3 reads CASRSGTEGLAGFVRQFF. The CDR3 DNA follows: TGTGCCAGCAGATCCGGGACCGAAGGACTAGCGGGCTTCGTTAGGCAGTTCTTC.

There are a few counts of this clonotype. CDR3 nucleotides: TGTGCCAGCATAGGGGAAGGATATACGCAGTATTTT. Translated: CASIGEGYTQYF. The chain joins TRBV2 to TRBJ2-3; possibly TRBD1 for D (5 bases). CDR3 length equals 12 residues. CDR1 SNHLY and CDR2 FYNNEI come from the germline V gene. V lost 7 bases, J lost 7 bases, and 12 bases lay in between.

The chain couples TRBV19 to TRBJ1-2, with D possibly being TRBD1 (6 bases). Germline CDR1 and CDR2: LNHDA and SQIVND (reference sequence). The CDR3 spans 17 residues. V gave up 5 bases and J gave up 4 bases, with 23 bases separating them. In DNA form, the CDR3 reads TGTGCCAGTAGTTCATGGACAGAGACCTATCTCGGCTATGGCTACACCTTC. Translated, it gives CASSSWTETYLGYGYTF. Full variable domain (outside the CDR3, taken from reference TRBV19 and TRBJ1-2): DGGITQSPKYLFRKEGQNVTLSCEQNLNHDAMYWYRQDPGQGLRLIYYSQIVNDFQKGDIAEGYSVSREKKESFPLTVTSAQKNPTAFYLCASSSWTETYLGYGYTFGSGTRLTVV.

CDR3 sequence: CASSFSTGARGYGYTF. The DNA for the CDR3 is TGTGCCAGCAGTTTCTCGACCGGGGCAAGGGGATATGGCTACACCTTC. The gene calls are TRBV2 and TRBJ1-2, with D maybe TRBD1 (5 bases). The CDR3 sequence is 16 residues long. Trimming shortened V by 5 bases and J by 5 bases, and 21 bases separated the two germline ends. Germline V lookup: CDR1 SNHLY, CDR2 FYNNEI.

This clonotype was found many times. J is TRBJ2-1 and V is TRBV5-1; 8 positions match TRBD1. CDR1 is SGHRS, CDR2 YFSETQ, per germline. With 4 bases clipped from V and 8 bases from J, the junction kept 23 bases outside the gene matches. This CDR3 has 19 amino acids. CDR3 amino acids: CASSLRQGTGRGVSDEQFF. DNA for the CDR3: TGCGCCAGCAGCCTTCGACAGGGGACCGGCCGGGGAGTATCCGATGAGCAGTTCTTC. The variable domain in full, completed from reference TRBV5-1 and TRBJ2-1, reads KAGVTQTPRYLIKTRGQQVTLSCSPISGHRSVSWYQQTPGQGLQFLFEYFSETQRNKGNFPGRFSGRQFSNSRSEMNVSTLELGDSALYLCASSLRQGTGRGVSDEQFFGPGTRLTVL.

This clonotype occurred many times. This chain connects TRBV2 to TRBJ2-1; TRBD1 might be the D (5 bases). Germline V lookup: CDR1 SNHLY, CDR2 FYNNEI. The CDR3 has 12 amino acids. The germline V and J ends were trimmed by 7 bases and 7 bases, with 11 bases remaining between them. CDR3 residues: CASNPQGNEQFF. Here the CDR3 DNA reads TGTGCCAGCAACCCTCAGGGAAATGAGCAGTTCTTC.

This rearrangement joins TRBV6-8 to TRBJ2-2, with 11 bases aligning to TRBD2. The CDR3 is made up of 15 amino acids. Trimming cost V 4 bases and J 6 bases; bases outside gene matches: 4. Germline CDR1 MNHGY, CDR2 SAAAGT. The CDR3 sequence is CASSLAGGRAGELFF. CDR3 sequence (DNA): TGTGCCAGCAGTTTAGCGGGGGGGCGGGCCGGGGAGCTGTTTTTT.

This clonotype has ten or more counts. In nucleotides, the CDR3 is TGTGCCAGCAGCATACAGGGGGCGAACACTGAAGCTTTCTTT. This encodes CASSIQGANTEAFF. The chain links TRBV7-8 to TRBJ1-1, with 9 bases that match TRBD1. The CDR3 is 14 amino acids. V lost 5 bases and J lost 1; bases outside the gene matches: 2. Germline-derived CDR1 and CDR2 are SGHVS and FQNEAQ.

The sample holds a few counts of this clonotype. The chain employs TRBV7-9 and TRBJ2-7; D possibly corresponds to TRBD2 (7 bases). Germline CDR1 and CDR2: SEHNR and FQNEAQ (reference sequence). The CDR3 spans 16 residues. V was trimmed by 8 bases and J by 5 bases, leaving 25 bases between them. CDR3 bases: TGTGCCAGCGACTTGATGGGGGGGGCGCGCAGGGACGAGCAGTACTTC. Its translation: CASDLMGGARRDEQYF.

The gene calls are TRBV15 and TRBJ1-1, with D uncertain. Germline lookup yields CDR1 LNHNV and CDR2 YYDKDF (reference sequence). V dropped 5 bases and J dropped 4 bases, with 14 bases sitting between them. The CDR3 covers 14 residues. In DNA, the CDR3 is TGTGCCACCAGCGGACGTGCTAGGAGCACTGAAGCTTTCTTT. Its protein product is CATSGRARSTEAFF.